A selection of T cell receptor beta chains follows, all from one sample in a study of cytomegalovirus exposure and HLA in healthy donors. Profiled with immunoSEQ multiplex PCR; TCRdb holds only in-frame clones, not every one. Of 120,000 to 150,000 clones detected, around 79% appear once; the ten largest clones hold approximately 2.9%. Sequences were obtained from PBMCs. The receptor source for this set is a man aged 40-49 years in good health and CMV-seropositive. CDR3s include the opening cysteine and the closing phenylalanine or tryptophan. Fields, in order: CDR3 protein, CDR3 DNA, V gene, J gene, clone size, D gene. The D gene is left open where the match is weak. Rows give clone size only sometimes, using once, few, many, or a class for an expanded clone.

CDR3: CASSTAGGITGELFF; DNA: TGTGCCAGCAGTACAGCAGGGGGAATCACCGGGGAGCTGTTTTTT; V: TRBV25-1; J: TRBJ2-2; size: few; D: TRBD1
CDR3: CASSQAGTSGTGRETQYF; DNA: TGCGCCAGCAGCCAGGCCGGGACTAGCGGGACGGGGCGAGAGACCCAGTACTTC; V: TRBV4-1; J: TRBJ2-5; size: NA; D: TRBD2
CDR3: CASSQDLAGGAFF; DNA: TGTGCCAGCAGCCAAGATCTTGCGGGGGGAGCTTTCTTT; V: TRBV14; J: TRBJ1-1; size: NA; D: NA
CDR3: CATSRGGEGQTNTEAFF; DNA: TGTGCCACCAGCAGAGGAGGTGAGGGACAAACGAACACTGAAGCTTTCTTT; V: TRBV15; J: TRBJ1-1; size: few; D: NA
CDR3: CASSLLGEESNYGYTF; DNA: TGTGCCAGCAGCTTATTAGGGGAGGAATCTAACTATGGCTACACCTTC; V: TRBV7-9; J: TRBJ1-2; size: NA; D: NA
CDR3: CAITPGLRTDTQYF; DNA: TGTGCCATCACTCCGGGACTTCGCACAGATACGCAGTATTTT; V: TRBV10-3; J: TRBJ2-3; size: once; D: NA
CDR3: CASSRGPPEKLFF; DNA: TGCGCCAGCTCCAGGGGACCACCAGAAAAACTGTTTTTT; V: TRBV5-1; J: TRBJ1-4; size: NA; D: NA
CDR3: CASSLGLNNEQFF; DNA: TGTGCCAGCAGCTTGGGGCTGAACAATGAGCAGTTCTTC; V: TRBV11-2; J: TRBJ2-1; size: NA; D: NA
CDR3: CSSSLGTLSNNEQFF; DNA: TGTTCCAGCAGCTTAGGGACTCTTAGCAACAATGAGCAGTTCTTC; V: TRBV7-9; J: TRBJ2-1; size: NA; D: NA
CDR3: CASSLEAGLTNYGYTF; DNA: TGCGCCAGCAGCTTGGAGGCAGGCCTTACTAACTATGGCTACACCTTC; V: TRBV5-1; J: TRBJ1-2; size: once; D: NA
CDR3: CATNPGWSGYTF; DNA: TGTGCCACGAACCCTGGATGGAGTGGCTACACCTTC; V: TRBV30; J: TRBJ1-2; size: few; D: NA
CDR3: CASSDSGGSLYNEQFF; DNA: TGTGCCAGCAGTGACTCCGGCGGGAGTTTGTACAATGAGCAGTTCTTC; V: TRBV6-4; J: TRBJ2-1; size: NA; D: TRBD2
CDR3: CASSLDRSPRSDEQFF; DNA: TGTGCCAGCAGCTTGGACAGATCGCCTCGGTCGGATGAGCAGTTCTTC; V: TRBV7-6; J: TRBJ2-1; size: NA; D: NA
CDR3: CSSSPPRTPTNEKLFF; DNA: TGTTCCAGCAGCCCCCCCCGGACACCAACTAATGAAAAACTGTTTTTT; V: TRBV7-9; J: TRBJ1-4; size: NA; D: NA
CDR3: CASSQTGGDIQYF; DNA: TGTGCCAGCAGCCAAACAGGGGGAGACATTCAGTACTTC; V: TRBV14; J: TRBJ2-4; size: NA; D: TRBD1
CDR3: CATNLEGGQRPHGYTF; DNA: TGTGCCACCAATCTGGAGGGGGGACAGAGACCCCATGGCTACACCTTC; V: TRBV19; J: TRBJ1-2; size: few; D: TRBD1
CDR3: CASSPDTRYGYTF; DNA: TGTGCCAGCAGCCCAGACACCCGCTATGGCTACACCTTC; V: TRBV6-5; J: TRBJ1-2; size: NA; D: NA
CDR3: CASSLAAGGNSYEQYF; DNA: TGTGCCAGCAGCTTAGCGGCGGGAGGGAACTCCTACGAGCAGTACTTC; V: TRBV7-2; J: TRBJ2-7; size: NA; D: TRBD2
CDR3: CASRLAGTGELFF; DNA: TGTGCCAGCAGGCTAGCGGGGACCGGGGAGCTGTTTTTT; V: TRBV7-3; J: TRBJ2-2; size: NA; D: TRBD2
CDR3: CASNLPRGQGFQETQYF; DNA: TGTGCCAGCAACCTCCCGCGGGGACAGGGGTTCCAAGAGACCCAGTACTTC; V: TRBV9; J: TRBJ2-5; size: NA; D: TRBD1
CDR3: CASSQQTGVREKLFF; DNA: TGTGCCAGCAGCCAACAAACAGGGGTGAGGGAAAAACTGTTTTTT; V: TRBV14; J: TRBJ1-4; size: NA; D: TRBD1
CDR3: CASSIWGRDNQPQHF; DNA: TGTGCCAGTAGTATATGGGGGAGGGACAATCAGCCCCAGCATTTT; V: TRBV19; J: TRBJ1-5; size: NA; D: NA
CDR3: CAGSGEGNQPQHF; DNA: TGTGCCGGCTCAGGGGAAGGCAATCAGCCCCAGCATTTT; V: TRBV30; J: TRBJ1-5; size: NA; D: NA
CDR3: CASSSGLAGSEQYF; DNA: TGTGCCAGCAGTTCAGGACTAGCGGGATCCGAGCAGTACTTC; V: TRBV27; J: TRBJ2-7; size: NA; D: TRBD2
CDR3: CATQGAAGELFF; DNA: TGTGCCACTCAGGGGGCGGCCGGGGAGCTGTTTTTT; V: TRBV6-5; J: TRBJ2-2; size: NA; D: TRBD1
CDR3: CASGLARYNEQFF; DNA: TGTGCCAGCGGACTAGCGCGGTACAATGAGCAGTTCTTC; V: TRBV7-9; J: TRBJ2-1; size: NA; D: TRBD2
CDR3: CASSLQNDPSGRYNEQFF; DNA: TGTGCCAGCAGTTTGCAAAATGACCCTAGCGGGCGGTACAATGAGCAGTTCTTC; V: TRBV28; J: TRBJ2-1; size: NA; D: TRBD2
CDR3: CASSPRTGLMNTEAFF; DNA: TGTGCCAGCAGCCCCCGGACAGGGTTAATGAACACTGAAGCCTTCTTT; V: TRBV9; J: TRBJ1-1; size: NA; D: TRBD1
CDR3: CASRLGQGYEKLFF; DNA: TGTGCCAGCAGACTGGGACAGGGGTATGAAAAACTGTTTTTT; V: TRBV5-6; J: TRBJ1-4; size: few; D: TRBD1
CDR3: CASSLVLAEYNEQFF; DNA: TGTGCCAGCAGCTTAGTTCTCGCGGAGTACAATGAGCAGTTCTTC; V: TRBV7-9; J: TRBJ2-1; size: NA; D: NA
CDR3: CASSPLPSGGKYF; DNA: TGTGCCAGCAGCCCCTTACCTAGCGGGGGGAAGTATTTT; V: TRBV7-6; J: TRBJ2-3; size: once; D: TRBD2
CDR3: CASSLAGVTDTQYF; DNA: TGTGCCAGCAGCTTAGCGGGAGTCACAGATACGCAGTATTTT; V: TRBV5-4; J: TRBJ2-3; size: NA; D: TRBD2
CDR3: CASSKEGVVTVRGSQHF; DNA: TGTGCCAGCAGCAAAGAGGGGGTAGTTACAGTCCGCGGGTCCCAGCATTTT; V: TRBV21-1; J: TRBJ1-5; size: NA; D: NA
CDR3: CASSGAGYNEQFF; DNA: TGTGCCAGCAGCGGGGCTGGTTACAATGAGCAGTTCTTC; V: TRBV5-4; J: TRBJ2-1; size: NA; D: NA
CDR3: CASSEAGVGIYEQYF; DNA: TGTGCCAGCAGTGAGGCGGGGGTCGGCATTTACGAGCAGTACTTC; V: TRBV6-1; J: TRBJ2-7; size: NA; D: TRBD2
CDR3: CASSYGLNSNQPQHF; DNA: TGTGCCAGCAGTTATGGGCTCAATAGCAATCAGCCCCAGCATTTT; V: TRBV28; J: TRBJ1-5; size: NA; D: NA
CDR3: CASTPLRTPGLAKNIQYF; DNA: TGTGCCAGCACCCCCCTAAGGACCCCAGGGTTGGCCAAAAACATTCAGTACTTC; V: TRBV7-9; J: TRBJ2-4; size: NA; D: NA
CDR3: CASSPSGSSYEQYF; DNA: TGTGCCAGCAGCCCCAGCGGGAGCTCCTACGAGCAGTACTTC; V: TRBV9; J: TRBJ2-7; size: NA; D: TRBD2
CDR3: CASSFLDTQYF; DNA: TGTGCCAGCAGTTTTCTCGATACGCAGTATTTT; V: TRBV27; J: TRBJ2-3; size: NA; D: NA
CDR3: CASSSSVYGYTF; DNA: TGTGCCAGCAGTTCTTCTGTCTATGGCTACACCTTC; V: TRBV28; J: TRBJ1-2; size: few; D: NA
CDR3: CASRPLGDSPLHF; DNA: TGTGCCAGCAGGCCCCTAGGGGATTCACCCCTCCACTTT; V: TRBV7-9; J: TRBJ1-6; size: NA; D: NA
CDR3: CASYSRGIQYF; DNA: TGTGCCAGCTACTCTAGGGGCATTCAGTACTTC; V: TRBV28; J: TRBJ2-4; size: NA; D: NA
CDR3: CASSLTELLNQPQHF; DNA: TGTGCCAGCAGTTTAACAGAGCTCCTCAATCAGCCCCAGCATTTT; V: TRBV28; J: TRBJ1-5; size: NA; D: NA
CDR3: CASSAGGGLAGAFLTDTQYF; DNA: TGTGCCAGCAGCGCCGGCGGCGGACTAGCGGGAGCTTTTCTCACAGATACGCAGTATTTT; V: TRBV13; J: TRBJ2-3; size: few; D: TRBD2
CDR3: CASSLVPGLDTDTQYF; DNA: TGCGCCAGCAGCTTGGTCCCGGGACTCGACACAGATACGCAGTATTTT; V: TRBV5-1; J: TRBJ2-3; size: NA; D: NA
CDR3: CASSRSNLADSYEQYF; DNA: TGTGCCAGCAGCCGCTCTAACCTAGCGGACTCCTACGAGCAGTACTTC; V: TRBV9; J: TRBJ2-7; size: NA; D: TRBD2
CDR3: CASSAAGTSGDIQYF; DNA: TGTGCCAGCAGTGCGGCCGGGACTAGCGGAGACATTCAGTACTTC; V: TRBV25-1; J: TRBJ2-4; size: NA; D: TRBD2
CDR3: CASSPTSGRHEQFF; DNA: TGTGCCAGCAGCCCGACTAGCGGGAGACATGAGCAGTTCTTC; V: TRBV7-2; J: TRBJ2-1; size: NA; D: TRBD2
CDR3: CASSLLGGVGETQYF; DNA: TGTGCCAGCAGTCTCCTCGGAGGCGTTGGAGAGACCCAGTACTTC; V: TRBV7-9; J: TRBJ2-5; size: NA; D: NA
CDR3: CASTQNGVNEQFF; DNA: TGTGCCAGCACTCAAAACGGGGTAAATGAGCAGTTCTTC; V: TRBV2; J: TRBJ2-1; size: NA; D: NA
CDR3: CASSLALAGSALNYEQYF; DNA: TGTGCCAGCAGCTTAGCGCTAGCGGGCTCAGCTCTAAACTACGAGCAGTACTTC; V: TRBV7-2; J: TRBJ2-7; size: NA; D: TRBD2
CDR3: CASSHSGAQHF; DNA: TGTGCCAGCAGCCACTCCGGGGCCCAGCATTTT; V: TRBV7-9; J: TRBJ1-5; size: NA; D: NA
CDR3: CASSYFGGDSYNEQFF; DNA: TGTGCCAGCAGCTACTTCGGCGGGGACTCCTACAATGAGCAGTTCTTC; V: TRBV7-2; J: TRBJ2-1; size: NA; D: NA